This T cell receptor (beta chain) was sequenced in a study of CD8 T cells in ankylosing spondylitis. This clonotype was detected a few times. Its antigen is as yet unknown. Via MiXCR, TCRdb re-called the 5' RACE reads, giving one row per CDR3 protein. The repertoire has 200,000 to 250,000 distinct CDR3 sequences, about 11% of them found once; the top ten carry approximately 20%. Findings of the study overall: A TCR beta motif of about eight highly homologous variants appeared characteristic of ankylosing spondylitis blood.

The CDR3 consists of 16 residues. J gave up 4 bases and V 3 bases, and 6 bases lay outside the gene matches. From germline, CDR1 is KGHDR and CDR2 SFDVKD. This TCR derives from a male donor with ankylosing spondylitis or in good health (not recorded which). The V call is TRBV24-1, the J call TRBJ2-1; 9 bases align to TRBD2. Material: blood, either unsorted or a sorted T cell fraction (not recorded which). CDR3 DNA: TGTGCCACCAGTGATGGGTCTAGCGGGGAGTACAATGAGCAGTTCTTC. It specifies CATSDGSSGEYNEQFF.